These T cell receptor beta chains were read from a single sample in a study of regulatory T cells in long-lasting Graves disease. One entry per CDR3 protein results from TCRdb running MiXCR on the multiplex PCR reads. The sample holds roughly 400,000 distinct CDR3 sequences; roughly 15% are singletons and the top ten take around a quarter. The same specimen was also included in a second study, on T cells in Graves' hyperthyroidism and ophthalmopathy.

Sequences were derived from peripheral blood mononuclear cells (PBMCs), sampled at new diagnosis, from a patient treated with antithyroid drugs. The receptors here all came from a young woman with Graves disease. Both conserved end residues are part of each CDR3. Fields, in order: clone size, V gene, D gene, J gene, CDR3 protein, CDR3 DNA. A D gene is named only where the DNA matches it firmly. Clone size is stated in some rows and not others, as once, few, many or a class when expanded.

abundance: many
v_gene: TRBV11-3
d_gene: TRBD2
j_gene: TRBJ2-3
CDR3aa: CASSLDGRLVTDTQYF
CDR3nt: TGTGCCAGCAGCTTAGACGGGAGGCTGGTCACAGATACGCAGTATTTT

abundance: few
v_gene: TRBV6-2/TRBV6-3
d_gene: TRBD1
j_gene: TRBJ1-2
CDR3aa: CASNSPGQIYGYTF
CDR3nt: TGTGCCAGCAACAGCCCGGGACAGATTTATGGCTACACCTTC

abundance: NA
v_gene: TRBV7-2
d_gene: TRBD2
j_gene: TRBJ2-7
CDR3aa: CASSLVKLREGYEQYF
CDR3nt: TGTGCCAGCAGCTTAGTAAAGTTGCGGGAGGGCTACGAGCAGTACTTC

abundance: many
v_gene: TRBV28
d_gene: NA
j_gene: TRBJ1-5
CDR3aa: CASSEGGSGNQPQHF
CDR3nt: TGTGCCAGCAGTGAGGGGGGCAGTGGCAATCAGCCCCAGCATTTT

abundance: many
v_gene: TRBV20-1
d_gene: NA
j_gene: TRBJ2-2
CDR3aa: CSASLTNTGELFF
CDR3nt: TGCAGTGCTAGTTTAACGAACACCGGGGAGCTGTTTTTT

abundance: many
v_gene: TRBV3-1
d_gene: NA
j_gene: TRBJ2-3
CDR3aa: CASSQEDTSSTDTQYF
CDR3nt: TGTGCCAGCAGCCAAGAAGACACCTCTAGCACAGATACGCAGTATTTT

abundance: few
v_gene: TRBV27
d_gene: NA
j_gene: TRBJ1-2
CDR3aa: CASSYNRENYGYTF
CDR3nt: TGTGCCAGCAGTTACAACAGGGAGAACTATGGCTACACCTTC

abundance: many
v_gene: TRBV12-3/TRBV12-4
d_gene: NA
j_gene: TRBJ2-1
CDR3aa: CASSLGLVGEFF
CDR3nt: TGTGCCAGCAGTTTAGGACTAGTGGGTGAGTTCTTC

abundance: few
v_gene: TRBV19
d_gene: NA
j_gene: TRBJ2-2
CDR3aa: CASLAARGAGGELFF
CDR3nt: TGTGCCAGTTTGGCGGCCAGGGGCGCTGGCGGGGAGCTGTTTTTT

abundance: NA
v_gene: TRBV9
d_gene: NA
j_gene: TRBJ2-4
CDR3aa: CASSGTADENIQYF
CDR3nt: TGTGCCAGCAGCGGAACAGCTGACGAAAACATTCAGTACTTC

abundance: many
v_gene: TRBV29-1
d_gene: NA
j_gene: TRBJ2-7
CDR3aa: CSVEDPSSYEQYF
CDR3nt: TGCAGCGTTGAAGATCCTAGCTCCTACGAGCAGTACTTC

abundance: NA
v_gene: TRBV11-3
d_gene: NA
j_gene: TRBJ2-2
CDR3aa: CASSRSGQNTGELFF
CDR3nt: TGTGCCAGCAGCCGTAGCGGTCAGAACACCGGGGAGCTGTTTTTT

abundance: few
v_gene: TRBV24-1
d_gene: TRBD2
j_gene: TRBJ2-1
CDR3aa: CATSDPGLAGVNEQFF
CDR3nt: TGTGCCACCAGTGACCCGGGACTAGCGGGAGTTAATGAGCAGTTCTTC

abundance: many
v_gene: TRBV10-3
d_gene: NA
j_gene: TRBJ2-3
CDR3aa: CAISESKQLTDTQYF
CDR3nt: TGTGCCATCAGTGAGTCGAAACAGCTCACAGATACGCAGTATTTT

abundance: NA
v_gene: TRBV19
d_gene: TRBD2
j_gene: TRBJ2-1
CDR3aa: CASRSGLAVNEQFF
CDR3nt: TGTGCCAGTAGGTCCGGGCTAGCGGTCAATGAGCAGTTCTTC

abundance: many
v_gene: TRBV7-8
d_gene: TRBD1
j_gene: TRBJ2-1
CDR3aa: CASSYRGDPYNEQFF
CDR3nt: TGTGCCAGCAGTTACAGGGGGGATCCCTACAATGAGCAGTTCTTC

abundance: many
v_gene: TRBV19
d_gene: TRBD1
j_gene: TRBJ2-7
CDR3aa: CASSAGQVSYEQYF
CDR3nt: TGTGCCAGTAGTGCGGGACAGGTCTCCTACGAGCAGTACTTC

abundance: many
v_gene: TRBV27
d_gene: TRBD2
j_gene: TRBJ2-1
CDR3aa: CASSLRGVAYNEQFF
CDR3nt: TGTGCCAGCAGTTTACGGGGGGTCGCCTACAATGAGCAGTTCTTC

abundance: NA
v_gene: TRBV15
d_gene: NA
j_gene: TRBJ1-1
CDR3aa: CATSPGRAGVTEAFF
CDR3nt: TGTGCCACCAGCCCAGGGAGGGCTGGGGTAACTGAAGCTTTCTTT

abundance: many
v_gene: TRBV30
d_gene: NA
j_gene: TRBJ2-1
CDR3aa: CAWTSDGVYNEQFF
CDR3nt: TGTGCCTGGACCTCCGACGGGGTCTACAATGAGCAGTTCTTC

abundance: few
v_gene: TRBV4-1
d_gene: NA
j_gene: TRBJ2-4
CDR3aa: CASSQGGELAKNIQYF
CDR3nt: TGCGCCAGCAGCCAAGGGGGGGAATTAGCCAAAAACATTCAGTACTTC

abundance: few
v_gene: TRBV20-1
d_gene: NA
j_gene: TRBJ2-7
CDR3aa: CSAEPVRGASYEQYF
CDR3nt: TGCAGTGCTGAGCCCGTCAGGGGAGCTTCTTACGAGCAGTACTTC

abundance: NA
v_gene: TRBV14
d_gene: NA
j_gene: TRBJ1-4
CDR3aa: CASSTRGGVGPEKLFF
CDR3nt: TGTGCCAGCAGCACCCGCGGAGGAGTAGGTCCCGAAAAACTGTTTTTT

abundance: NA
v_gene: TRBV30
d_gene: NA
j_gene: TRBJ2-7
CDR3aa: CAWSDSGEQYF
CDR3nt: TGTGCCTGGAGTGATTCCGGCGAGCAGTACTTC

abundance: NA
v_gene: TRBV13
d_gene: TRBD1
j_gene: TRBJ2-2
CDR3aa: CASSLTGTGNTGELFF
CDR3nt: TGTGCCAGCAGCCTGACCGGGACAGGGAACACCGGGGAGCTGTTTTTT

abundance: few
v_gene: TRBV4-1
d_gene: NA
j_gene: TRBJ2-1
CDR3aa: CASSQDFREASYNEQFF
CDR3nt: TGCGCCAGCAGCCAAGACTTTAGGGAGGCGTCCTACAATGAGCAGTTCTTC

abundance: few
v_gene: TRBV10-3
d_gene: TRBD1
j_gene: TRBJ1-2
CDR3aa: CAISDPEQGANNYGYTF
CDR3nt: TGTGCCATCAGTGACCCGGAACAGGGGGCTAATAACTATGGCTACACCTTC

abundance: many
v_gene: TRBV7-2
d_gene: TRBD1
j_gene: TRBJ1-1
CDR3aa: CASSLDTGTVNTEAFF
CDR3nt: TGTGCCAGCAGCTTAGATACCGGGACAGTCAACACTGAAGCTTTCTTT

abundance: NA
v_gene: TRBV5-1
d_gene: NA
j_gene: TRBJ1-1
CDR3aa: CASSPLAQGRLDTEAFF
CDR3nt: TGCGCCAGCAGCCCCCTCGCCCAGGGACGATTGGACACTGAAGCTTTCTTT

abundance: few
v_gene: TRBV6-1
d_gene: TRBD1
j_gene: TRBJ2-7
CDR3aa: CASNTGDPPYEQYF
CDR3nt: TGTGCCAGCAATACAGGGGACCCCCCCTACGAGCAGTACTTC

abundance: NA
v_gene: TRBV11-3
d_gene: NA
j_gene: TRBJ1-3
CDR3aa: CASSFRQLYGGDTIYF
CDR3nt: TGTGCCAGCAGCTTTCGACAGCTATACGGTGGGGACACCATATATTTT

abundance: many
v_gene: TRBV28
d_gene: NA
j_gene: TRBJ2-4
CDR3aa: CASSKGGPRNIQYF
CDR3nt: TGTGCCAGCAGCAAGGGGGGTCCCAGAAACATTCAGTACTTC

abundance: NA
v_gene: TRBV27
d_gene: NA
j_gene: TRBJ1-3
CDR3aa: CASSFWGAGNTIYF
CDR3nt: TGTGCCAGCAGCTTTTGGGGGGCGGGAAACACCATATATTTT

abundance: many
v_gene: TRBV7-9
d_gene: TRBD2
j_gene: TRBJ2-2
CDR3aa: CASSFPAGAGDTGELFF
CDR3nt: TGTGCCAGCAGCTTCCCCGCGGGAGCGGGAGATACCGGGGAGCTGTTTTTT

abundance: many
v_gene: TRBV2
d_gene: NA
j_gene: TRBJ2-6
CDR3aa: CASTGEWAGANVLTF
CDR3nt: TGTGCCAGCACAGGGGAATGGGCTGGGGCCAACGTCCTGACTTTC

abundance: few
v_gene: TRBV19
d_gene: NA
j_gene: TRBJ2-3
CDR3aa: CASSKDHISTDTQYF
CDR3nt: TGTGCCAGTAGTAAGGACCACATTAGCACAGATACGCAGTATTTT

abundance: many
v_gene: TRBV20-1
d_gene: NA
j_gene: TRBJ2-1
CDR3aa: CSARDGRNEQFF
CDR3nt: TGCAGTGCTAGAGATGGGCGGAATGAGCAGTTCTTC

abundance: NA
v_gene: TRBV28
d_gene: NA
j_gene: TRBJ2-1
CDR3aa: CASTETDNEQFF
CDR3nt: TGTGCCAGCACGGAGACAGACAATGAGCAGTTCTTC

abundance: NA
v_gene: TRBV29-1
d_gene: TRBD1
j_gene: TRBJ1-4
CDR3aa: CSVEKGAGEKLFF
CDR3nt: TGCAGCGTTGAGAAGGGGGCAGGTGAAAAACTGTTTTTT

abundance: few
v_gene: TRBV20-1
d_gene: NA
j_gene: TRBJ2-5
CDR3aa: CSALNWGETQYF
CDR3nt: TGCAGTGCTCTCAATTGGGGAGAGACCCAGTACTTC

abundance: once
v_gene: TRBV19
d_gene: TRBD1
j_gene: TRBJ1-5
CDR3aa: CASNDRGQPQHF
CDR3nt: TGTGCCAGTAATGACAGGGGTCAGCCCCAGCATTTT

abundance: many
v_gene: TRBV7-9
d_gene: NA
j_gene: TRBJ2-7
CDR3aa: CASSSGGAESYEQYF
CDR3nt: TGTGCCAGCAGCTCCGGGGGAGCAGAGTCCTACGAGCAGTACTTC

abundance: NA
v_gene: TRBV4-2
d_gene: NA
j_gene: TRBJ1-1
CDR3aa: CASSQDREPEAFF
CDR3nt: TGTGCCAGCAGCCAAGATAGGGAGCCTGAAGCTTTCTTT

abundance: many
v_gene: TRBV11-2
d_gene: TRBD1
j_gene: TRBJ2-7
CDR3aa: CASSSDRSDEQYF
CDR3nt: TGTGCCAGCAGCTCGGACAGGTCGGACGAGCAGTACTTC

abundance: many
v_gene: TRBV12-3/TRBV12-4
d_gene: TRBD1
j_gene: TRBJ2-7
CDR3aa: CASSLISLGTGQGSYEQYF
CDR3nt: TGTGCCAGCAGTCTAATTTCCTTAGGAACCGGACAGGGCAGCTACGAGCAGTACTTC

abundance: many
v_gene: TRBV20-1
d_gene: NA
j_gene: TRBJ2-3
CDR3aa: CSAREGGTDTQYF
CDR3nt: TGCAGTGCTAGAGAGGGTGGGACAGATACGCAGTATTTT

abundance: few
v_gene: TRBV7-2
d_gene: NA
j_gene: TRBJ2-3
CDR3aa: CASSLEPNTDTQYF
CDR3nt: TGTGCCAGCAGCTTAGAACCTAACACAGATACGCAGTATTTT